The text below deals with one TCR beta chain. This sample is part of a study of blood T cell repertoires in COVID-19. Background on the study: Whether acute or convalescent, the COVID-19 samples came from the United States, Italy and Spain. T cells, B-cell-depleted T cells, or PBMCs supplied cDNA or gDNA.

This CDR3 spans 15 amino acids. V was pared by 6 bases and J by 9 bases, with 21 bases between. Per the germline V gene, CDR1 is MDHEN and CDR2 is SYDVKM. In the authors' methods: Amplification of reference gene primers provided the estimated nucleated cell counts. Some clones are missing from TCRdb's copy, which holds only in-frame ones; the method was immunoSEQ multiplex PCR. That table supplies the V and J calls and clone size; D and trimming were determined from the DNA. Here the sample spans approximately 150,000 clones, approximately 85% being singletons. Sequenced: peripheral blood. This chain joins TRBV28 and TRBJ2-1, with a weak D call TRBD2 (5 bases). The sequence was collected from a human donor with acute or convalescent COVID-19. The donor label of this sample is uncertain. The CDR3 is CASSSTRSYFSEQFF. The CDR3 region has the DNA TGTGCCAGCAGCTCTACTAGATCCTATTTTAGTGAGCAGTTCTTC.